This T cell receptor (beta chain) was sequenced for a study of metastatic and nonmetastatic thyroid tumors. Study-level information: The comparison covered peripheral blood and tumor or nodule tissue in malignant and benign thyroid patients.

Concerning this clone: Its target is not known.

Patients underwent thyroid surgery, and none had received any treatment before it. This CDR3 region has 15 residues. The junction had 8 bases not matched to a gene; V was cut back by 6 bases and J by 1 base. From germline, CDR1 is SNHLY and CDR2 FYNNEI. Study-wide findings and caveats: It was reportedly found that TCR beta diversity was significantly higher in malignant thyroid tumors than in benign nodules, a difference seen in both blood and tumor samples.

Authors' processing steps: CDR3 differences across clinicopathological groups were used to build a distant-metastasis classifier for papillary thyroid cancer. TCRdb re-called clones from the PCR reads using MiXCR. These V and J calls rely on TCRdb rather than the paper's analysis. The sample lists some 15,000 clones, around 23% occurring once. The sequencing input was adjacent normal tissue. The chain has TRBV2 and TRBJ1-1; 7 nucleotides match TRBD1. The sequence was obtained from a female donor with papillary thyroid cancer or a benign thyroid nodule (not recorded which). Some clones in this sample may be carry-over from other donors' samples. DNA for the CDR3: TGTGCCAGCAGCGCCGAGGGGGCCCGGAACACTGAAGCTTTCTTT. It yields the protein CASSAEGARNTEAFF.